These T cell receptor beta chains were read from a single sample in a study of brain metastases from non-small cell lung cancer. TCRdb keeps only in-frame clones here, not all; method: immunoSEQ multiplex PCR. The profile covers over 12,000 clones, with about 80% appearing a single time and more than 7.5% taken by the ten largest. The sample taken for sequencing was primary lung tumor tissue. These receptors all stem from a donor at least 40 years old with non-small cell lung cancer. CDR3s include the opening cysteine and the closing phenylalanine or tryptophan. D genes are given only for firm matches. Expanded clones get a size class; other rows say once, few or many, or leave the size out.

clone_size	d_call	v_call	j_call	cdr3_nt	cdr3_aa
NA	TRBD1	TRBV2	TRBJ1-6	TGTGCCAGCATAGGGGACAGTCGTCTCAATTCACCCCTCCACTTT	CASIGDSRLNSPLHF
NA	TRBD1	TRBV18	TRBJ1-1	TGTGCCAGCTCATCGGGGAACAGGGGGAAGAACACTGAAGCTTTCTTT	CASSSGNRGKNTEAFF
once	TRBD2	TRBV20-1	TRBJ2-1	TGCAGTGCATTTACCGGGACTAGGGACTTCTTC	CSAFTGTRDFF
NA	NA	TRBV7-6	TRBJ1-1	TGTGCCAGCGTACCGGGGGCGAACACTGAAGCTTTCTTT	CASVPGANTEAFF
few	NA	TRBV6-5	TRBJ1-2	TGTGCCAGCAGTTACGTGGCAGGGTCCATCGGCTACACCTTC	CASSYVAGSIGYTF
once	NA	TRBV4-2	TRBJ2-1	TGTGCCAGCAGCCAAGACCTAAAGGGCGGGGCTGTGCAGTTCTTC	CASSQDLKGGAVQFF
NA	NA	TRBV10-1	TRBJ1-5	TGCGCCAGAGCTCCGGGGGGTCGCAATCAGCCCCAGCATTTT	CARAPGGRNQPQHF
once	NA	TRBV2	TRBJ1-2	TGTGCCAGCAGAGGGGGGTACTCCTCGTATGGCTACACCTTC	CASRGGYSSYGYTF
NA	NA	TRBV12-3/TRBV12-4	TRBJ2-7	TGTGCCAGCAGCCTCCCAGGGTTCCACGAGCAGTACTTC	CASSLPGFHEQYF
NA	NA	TRBV6-5	TRBJ2-5	TGTGCCAGCAGTTACGCGGGACTGGGCCTTGGGGCCCAGTACTTC	CASSYAGLGLGAQYF
NA	NA	TRBV4-3	TRBJ1-5	TGCGCCAGCAGCCAAGATCGAGGACAGCCCCAACATTTT	CASSQDRGQPQHF
few	NA	TRBV3-1/TRBV3-2	TRBJ1-5	TGTGCCAGCAGCCAAGATTTACTTCAGCCCCAGCATTTT	CASSQDLLQPQHF
NA	TRBD1	TRBV3-1/TRBV3-2	TRBJ1-4	TGTGCCAGCAGTCCGGACAGGATTAATGAAAAACTGTTTTTT	CASSPDRINEKLFF
NA	NA	TRBV5-6	TRBJ1-1	TGTGCCAGCAGCTTGAGGGCAGGGAACACTGAAGCTTTCTTT	CASSLRAGNTEAFF
NA	NA	TRBV4-1	TRBJ1-2	TGCGCCAGCAGCCAAGATGGCCTTGGGGGCGACTATGGCTACACCTTC	CASSQDGLGGDYGYTF
once	NA	TRBV14	TRBJ1-2	TGTGCCAGCAGCCAAGATTTCGGCAGCCCTAACTATGGCTACACCTTC	CASSQDFGSPNYGYTF
NA	TRBD1	TRBV9	TRBJ1-1	TGTGCCAGCAGCTACAACGGACAGGGGAACACTGAAGCTTTCTTT	CASSYNGQGNTEAFF
NA	TRBD1	TRBV7-8	TRBJ1-1	TGTGCCAGCAGCCTCCGACAGGGCCGGAACACTGAAGCTTTCTTT	CASSLRQGRNTEAFF
NA	NA	TRBV21-1	TRBJ1-2	TGTGCCAGCAGCAACCCTTCGGGTGGTGATGGCTATGGCTACACCTTC	CASSNPSGGDGYGYTF
medium-sized	NA	TRBV6-5	TRBJ2-5	TGTGCCAGCAGTTACGGGGGGACTTCGGAGACCCAGTACTTC	CASSYGGTSETQYF
NA	NA	TRBV10-3	TRBJ1-1	TGTGCCATCAGTGAGTCAGGGACGGGGAACACTGAAGCTTTCTTT	CAISESGTGNTEAFF
NA	TRBD2	TRBV10-3	TRBJ2-3	TGTGCCATCAGTCCGACTAGCGGGGTGGGAGATACGCAGTATTTT	CAISPTSGVGDTQYF
once	NA	TRBV18	TRBJ2-4	TGTGCCAGCTCACCAATGCCGGGGGCAAACATTCAGTACTTC	CASSPMPGANIQYF
NA	NA	TRBV6-5	TRBJ1-4	TGTGCCAGCAGTTACTCGATCGAGGAAAAACTGTTTTTT	CASSYSIEEKLFF
NA	TRBD1	TRBV2	TRBJ2-7	TGTGCCAGCAGTTACCGACAGGGCACCTACGAGCAGTACTTC	CASSYRQGTYEQYF
NA	NA	TRBV5-6	TRBJ1-6	TGTGCCAGCAGCTCGGGACGGAGCTCCTATAATTCACCCCTCCACTTT	CASSSGRSSYNSPLHF
once	NA	TRBV5-1	TRBJ2-1	TGCGCCAGCAGCTCCGGACAGTCCCACAATGAGCAGTTCTTC	CASSSGQSHNEQFF
NA	TRBD2	TRBV4-3	TRBJ2-5	TGCGCCAGCAGCCCGGGGACTAGCGGGGCCGGGGGTTGGGAGACCCAGTACTTC	CASSPGTSGAGGWETQYF
NA	NA	TRBV5-8	TRBJ1-5	TGTGCCAGCAGCTCTGAAGGGCGGTATGGTCAGCCCCAGCATTTT	CASSSEGRYGQPQHF
NA	TRBD2	TRBV6-1	TRBJ2-1	TGTGCCAGCAGTGAATTGGGACTAGCGGGGGCCCTGGAGTTCTTC	CASSELGLAGALEFF
NA	NA	TRBV15	TRBJ1-1	TGTGCCACCAGCAGAGATCAGGGGAATGAAACTTTCTTT	CATSRDQGNETFF
NA	TRBD2	TRBV29-1	TRBJ2-1	TGCAGCGTTGGGTACGGGACTAGCGGGGGGGATCAGTTCTTC	CSVGYGTSGGDQFF
NA	NA	TRBV4-1	TRBJ1-1	TGCGCCAGCCACACAAGAGATATGAACACTGAAGCTTTCTTT	CASHTRDMNTEAFF
NA	NA	TRBV6-2/TRBV6-3	TRBJ1-5	TGTGCCAGCAGCGGGACAAACAATCAGCCCCAGCATTTT	CASSGTNNQPQHF
few	NA	TRBV12-3/TRBV12-4	TRBJ2-7	TGTGCCAGCAGTTTAAGCAGCGCCTACGAGCAGTACTTC	CASSLSSAYEQYF
once	NA	TRBV6-5	TRBJ1-4	TGTGCCAGCAGCCCCGGGCTTAATGAAAAACTGTTTTTT	CASSPGLNEKLFF
NA	NA	TRBV30	TRBJ1-4	TGTGCCTGGAGAGGCCAAGGAAGGGAAAAACTGTTTTTT	CAWRGQGREKLFF
NA	NA	TRBV7-2	TRBJ1-2	TGTGCCAGCAGCTCCGACAGGATCTATGGCTACACCTTC	CASSSDRIYGYTF
NA	NA	TRBV9	TRBJ2-1	TGTGCCAGCAGCGCCGTTAGTAGTGACAATGAGCAGTTCTTC	CASSAVSSDNEQFF
NA	TRBD1	TRBV18	TRBJ2-6	TGTGCCAGCTCACTATACGGGACAGGTAGCTCTGGGGCCAACGTCCTGACTTTC	CASSLYGTGSSGANVLTF
once	TRBD1	TRBV5-1	TRBJ1-2	TGCGCCTCTACCCGGGACAGTGCCTCGGGAGGCTACACCTTC	CASTRDSASGGYTF
NA	TRBD1	TRBV6-5	TRBJ1-2	TGTGCCAGCAGTCCGACAGGGACCTATGGCTACACCTTC	CASSPTGTYGYTF
NA	NA	TRBV7-9	TRBJ1-2	TGTGCCAGCAGCTTGAGTGGCTACACCTTC	CASSLSGYTF